One and the same sample provided the 13 T cell receptor beta chains below, sequenced in a study of shared clonotypes between healthy human individuals. TCRdb's copy holds only in-frame clones and misses some; the assay was immunoSEQ multiplex PCR. Among about 1.1 million clones listed, approximately 80% were seen once. Specimen: memory CD4+ T cells from PBMCs. Subset in this sample: CD45RA-negative fraction. Receptor source: a man aged 18 to 30 in good health. Some clones in this sample may be carry-over from other donors' samples.

This chain joins TRBV28 and TRBJ2-7; a possible D gene is TRBD1 (6 bases). The V end lost 3 bases, the J end lost 3 bases, and 12 bases lay between the germline ends. The V gene's germline CDR1 is MDHEN and CDR2 SYDVKM. The CDR3 covers 14 residues. This CDR3 reads CASSFGGRGYEQYF. The CDR3 DNA reads as TGTGCCAGCAGTTTCGGAGGCAGGGGCTACGAGCAGTACTTC.

Comments on this clone: This could be a read error, since a much larger clone is one nucleotide away. Distinct nucleotide sequences in the sample also encode this CDR3. This chain joins TRBV7-3 and TRBJ2-3, with D hard to call. The CDR3 loop spans 13 amino acids. V was shortened by 1 base and J by 1 base, with 3 bases between the two germline ends. CDR1 and CDR2 (germline): SGHTA, FQGTGA. As DNA, the CDR3 is TGTGCCAGCAGCTTAATAGGCACAGATACGCAGTATTTT. Translated: CASSLIGTDTQYF.

This clone was recorded at least ten times. The CDR3 DNA reads as TGTGCCAGCAGTTTAAGGGCTTTGGGGCTAGCGGGATACTACCACTACGAGCAGTACTTC. This sequence encodes CASSLRALGLAGYYHYEQYF. This chain uses TRBV28 with TRBJ2-7; 9 bases fit TRBD2. With V trimmed by 2 bases and J by 3 bases, 20 bases remained unmatched. Germline-derived CDR1 and CDR2 are MDHEN and SYDVKM. This CDR3 is built from 20 residues. Complete variable domain (other parts from reference TRBV28 and TRBJ2-7): DVKVTQSSRYLVKRTGEKVFLECVQDMDHENMFWYRQDPGLGLRLIYFSYDVKMKEKGDIPEGYSVSREKKERFSLILESASTNQTSMYLCASSLRALGLAGYYHYEQYFGPGTRLTVT.

This chain links TRBV2 with TRBJ2-1; tentatively, D is TRBD2 (6 bases). Germline loops: CDR1 SNHLY, CDR2 FYNNEI. This CDR3 contains 16 residues. Trimming cost V 6 bases and J 0 bases, with 15 bases left between them. CDR3 nucleotides: TGTGCCAGCAGGGGACTGACAGCCAGCTCCTACAATGAGCAGTTCTTC. Amino acids: CASRGLTASSYNEQFF.

V is TRBV30 and J is TRBJ1-6; a weak D match, TRBD1 (5 bases). Germline V gene lookup returns CDR1 GTSNPN and CDR2 SVGIG (reference sequence). The CDR3 contains 13 residues. V gave up 7 bases and J gave up 10 bases, with 17 bases separating them. Here the CDR3 DNA reads TGTGCCTTTAGGGCCCTTAGGGGCTCACCCCTCCACTTT. Its protein product is CAFRALRGSPLHF.

This clone was counted a few times. The rearrangement links TRBV9 to TRBJ2-3, with a tentative D call TRBD2 (5 bases). Trimming left V 4 bases short and J 2 bases short, with 20 bases between. This CDR3 contains 17 residues. Germline loops: CDR1 SGDLS, CDR2 YYNGEE. This CDR3 reads CASSPHGNAIFTDTQYF. The DNA for the CDR3 is TGTGCCAGCAGCCCCCACGGGAACGCAATCTTCACAGATACGCAGTATTTT.

Only one count was recorded for this clone. The chain joins TRBV27 to TRBJ2-7; tentative D call: TRBD2 (5 bases). Looked up from germline, CDR1 is MNHEY and CDR2 is SMNVEV (reference sequence). The CDR3 extends over 14 amino acids. Trimming stripped 3 bases from V and 3 bases from J, with 12 bases between. The CDR3 loop reads CASSFRGGFYEQYF. CDR3 DNA sequence: TGTGCCAGCAGTTTCCGGGGTGGATTCTACGAGCAGTACTTC.

This clone has a single count. This rearrangement joins TRBV2 to TRBJ2-2; TRBD2 matches 9 bases. Germline V lookup: CDR1 SNHLY, CDR2 FYNNEI. V lost 5 bases and J lost 8; bases outside the gene matches: 9. The CDR3 runs to 15 residues. The CDR3 spells CASSSGGRAPGELFF. DNA for the CDR3: TGTGCCAGCAGTTCGGGCGGGAGGGCCCCTGGGGAGCTGTTTTTT.

The gene calls are TRBV19 and TRBJ2-3, with D possibly being TRBD1 or TRBD2 (5 bases each). The germline V and J ends were trimmed by 5 bases and 3 bases, with 12 bases remaining between them. This CDR3 contains 14 residues. Germline V lookup: CDR1 LNHDA, CDR2 SQIVND (reference sequence). This CDR3 reads CASSWGPGTDTQYF. For the CDR3, the DNA is TGTGCCAGTAGTTGGGGCCCGGGGACAGATACGCAGTATTTT.

The chain is built from TRBV2 and TRBJ2-1; 8 bases fit TRBD1. Trimming at V came to 3 bases and at J to 3 bases, leaving 4 bases not matched to a gene. The CDR3 totals 15 residues. Per the germline V gene, CDR1 is SNHLY and CDR2 is FYNNEI. The CDR3 sequence is CASSDWDRSYNEQFF. The DNA of the CDR3 is TGTGCCAGCAGTGACTGGGACAGGAGCTACAATGAGCAGTTCTTC. The full variable domain, completed using reference TRBV2 and TRBJ2-1, is EPEVTQTPSHQVTQMGQEVILRCVPISNHLYFYWYRQILGQKVEFLVSFYNNEISEKSEIFDDQFSVERPDGSNFTLKIRSTKLEDSAMYFCASSDWDRSYNEQFFGPGTRLTVL.

The chain couples TRBV7-2 to TRBJ2-2; possible D gene TRBD2, 6 bases. Germline CDR1 SGHTA, CDR2 FQGNSA. Trimming pared 2 bases from V and 5 bases from J, leaving 15 bases between. CDR3 size: 16 residues. CDR3 in DNA: TGTGCCAGCAGCTTACAGCGGATGCGGGAAACCGGGGAGCTGTTTTTT. This encodes CASSLQRMRETGELFF.

V usage is TRBV18 and J usage is TRBJ1-1; D is possibly TRBD1 (6 bases). The CDR3 runs 14 residues. The V and J ends lost 3 bases and 11 bases respectively, with 19 bases between them. The germline gives CDR1 KGHSH, CDR2 LQKENI. The CDR3 sequence is CASSPGRQEPKAFF. The CDR3 DNA reads as TGTGCCAGCTCACCCGGGCGACAGGAACCGAAGGCTTTCTTT.

As to this clone: Being one base from a much bigger clone, this may be a read error. V and J are TRBV14 and TRBJ1-5; possibly TRBD1 for D (5 bases). Germline lookup yields CDR1 SGHDN and CDR2 FVKESK. The CDR3 sequence is 14 residues long. V was clipped by 4 bases and J by 2 bases, with 9 bases between them. The CDR3 reads CASSRGGGNQPQHF. CDR3 nucleotide sequence: TGTGCCAGCAGCCGGGGGGGAGGCAATCAGCCCCAGCATTTT.